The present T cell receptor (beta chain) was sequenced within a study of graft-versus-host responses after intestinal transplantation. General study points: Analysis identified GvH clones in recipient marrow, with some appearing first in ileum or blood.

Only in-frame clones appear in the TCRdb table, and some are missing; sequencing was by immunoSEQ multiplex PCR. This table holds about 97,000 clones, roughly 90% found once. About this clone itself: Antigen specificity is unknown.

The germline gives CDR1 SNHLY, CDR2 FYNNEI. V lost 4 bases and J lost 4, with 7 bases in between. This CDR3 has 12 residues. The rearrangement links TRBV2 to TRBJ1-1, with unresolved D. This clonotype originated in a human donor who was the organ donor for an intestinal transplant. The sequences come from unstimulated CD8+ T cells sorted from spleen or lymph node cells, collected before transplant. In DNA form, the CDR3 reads TGTGCCAGCAGTGGGTTAGTCACTGAAGCTTTCTTT. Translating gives CASSGLVTEAFF.